These T cell receptor beta chains were read from a single sample in a study of naive and memory T cell subsets. TCRdb reanalysed the UMI-ligation and nested PCR reads using MiXCR and keeps one entry per CDR3 protein. The sample has approximately 90,000 distinct CDR3 sequences; about 11% are singletons. The specimen was naive CD4+ T cells from blood. The receptors were gathered from a human donor in good health. Each CDR3 is given with its conserved first and last residue. D genes are given only for firm matches. The size field is filled for only some rows; it gives once, few, many or a size class.

j_call,d_call,v_call,clone_size,cdr3_nt,cdr3_aa
TRBJ1-3,TRBD1,TRBV13,many,TGTGCCAGCAGCTTGACAGGGATCTCTGGAAACACCATATATTTT,CASSLTGISGNTIYF
TRBJ1-5,TRBD1,TRBV12-3/TRBV12-4,-,TGTGCCAGCAGGCTGACAGGGGAGGGAGAACAGCCCCAGCATTTT,CASRLTGEGEQPQHF
TRBJ2-1,-,TRBV7-2,many,TGTGCCAGCAGCTCGAACAGAGTCGGTCCGTTCTTC,CASSSNRVGPFF
TRBJ1-5,-,TRBV20-1,-,TGCAGTGCTAGAAGGGCAGGAAATCAGCCCCAGCATTTT,CSARRAGNQPQHF
TRBJ2-6,TRBD1,TRBV4-2,few,TGTGCCAGCAGCCAAGAGTGGGGACAGGGGTTCTCCGGGGCCAACGTCCTGACTTTC,CASSQEWGQGFSGANVLTF
TRBJ1-1,-,TRBV29-1,few,TGCAGCGTTGAATATCGGCGCGGGACTGAAGCTTTCTTT,CSVEYRRGTEAFF
TRBJ2-5,TRBD2,TRBV14,many,TGTGCCAGCAGCCAGACTAGCGGGGGGCCCCCGGAGACCCAGTACTTC,CASSQTSGGPPETQYF
TRBJ1-6,-,TRBV20-1,many,TGCAGTGCTACCCAACGCAGGGATGGCAATTCACCCCTCCACTTT,CSATQRRDGNSPLHF
TRBJ2-7,TRBD1,TRBV20-1,-,TGCAGTGGCAAAGACGCCAGGGGGCCCCTCTACGAGCAGTACTTC,CSGKDARGPLYEQYF
TRBJ2-5,-,TRBV20-1,-,TGCAGTGCTGGAGCGGCACAGGAGACCCAGTACTTC,CSAGAAQETQYF
TRBJ2-6,-,TRBV14,-,TGTGCCAGCAGCCGCAATTGGGCCTCTGGGGCCAACGTCCTGACTTTC,CASSRNWASGANVLTF
TRBJ2-5,-,TRBV20-1,many,TGCAGTGCTGTCACCCAGCAGGGGTACCAAGAGACCCAGTACTTC,CSAVTQQGYQETQYF
TRBJ2-5,-,TRBV6-1,many,TGTGCCAGCAGCTATAGCGCGACCCAGTACTTC,CASSYSATQYF
TRBJ2-3,-,TRBV5-1,few,TGCGCCAGCGAAACAGGAGACACAGATACGCAGTATTTT,CASETGDTDTQYF
TRBJ2-3,TRBD1,TRBV29-1,many,TGCAGCGCCGCACCCAGGGGGCGCACAGATACGCAGTATTTT,CSAAPRGRTDTQYF